This T cell receptor (beta chain) was retrieved from a study of T-cell memory formation after mild COVID-19. Trimming shortened V by 5 bases and J by 3 bases, and 11 bases separated the two germline ends. Germline V gene lookup returns CDR1 GTSNPN and CDR2 SVGIG (reference sequence). The length of the CDR3 is 13 residues. TCRdb reprocessed the 5' RACE reads via MiXCR and lists one record per CDR3 protein. The sample consists of roughly 410,000 distinct CDR3 sequences, approximately 24% of them appearing once. V and J are TRBV30 and TRBJ1-5; D not resolved. The source is an adult woman who had mild COVID-19 (a few samples of this study predate the infection). Cell type and time point are not known. The specimen was PBMCs or a T cell subset sorted from them (not recorded which). CDR3 sequence reads: CAWGREFNQPQHF. The CDR3 coding sequence is TGTGCCTGGGGGCGCGAGTTCAATCAGCCCCAGCATTTT.